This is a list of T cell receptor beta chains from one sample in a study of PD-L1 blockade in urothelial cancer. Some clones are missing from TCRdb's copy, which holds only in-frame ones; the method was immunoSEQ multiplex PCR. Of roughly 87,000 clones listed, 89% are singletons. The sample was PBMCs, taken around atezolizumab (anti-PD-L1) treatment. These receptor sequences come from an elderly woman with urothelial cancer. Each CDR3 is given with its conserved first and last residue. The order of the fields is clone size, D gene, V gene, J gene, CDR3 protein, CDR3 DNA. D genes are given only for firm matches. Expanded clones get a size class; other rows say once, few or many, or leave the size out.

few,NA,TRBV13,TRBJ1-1,CASSVDSRTEAFF,TGTGCCAGCAGCGTGGACAGTCGGACTGAAGCTTTCTTT
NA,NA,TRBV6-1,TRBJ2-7,CACQGFRNEQYF,TGTGCCTGCCAGGGGTTTCGGAACGAGCAGTACTTC
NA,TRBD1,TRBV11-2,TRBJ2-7,CASSFGTTGVEQYF,TGTGCCAGCAGCTTCGGTACGACAGGGGTCGAGCAGTACTTC
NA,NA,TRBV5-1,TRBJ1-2,CASSLGGNGYTF,TGCGCCAGCAGCTTGGGAGGGAATGGCTACACCTTC
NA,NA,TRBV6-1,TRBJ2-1,CASSLGGQNEQFF,TGTGCCAGCAGTCTCGGAGGGCAAAATGAGCAGTTCTTC
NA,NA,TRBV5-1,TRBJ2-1,CASSSLIIKNEQFF,TGCGCCAGCAGCTCGCTAATCATAAAAAATGAGCAGTTCTTC
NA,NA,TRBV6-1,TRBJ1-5,CASTFLGPDQPQHF,TGTGCCAGCACGTTCTTGGGGCCGGATCAGCCCCAGCATTTT
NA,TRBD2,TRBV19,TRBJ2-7,CASKGASGAYEQYF,TGTGCCAGTAAGGGGGCTAGCGGGGCCTACGAGCAGTACTTC
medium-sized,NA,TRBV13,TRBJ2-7,CASSLGLLVFEQYF,TGTGCCAGCAGCTTAGGCCTACTAGTTTTCGAGCAGTACTTC
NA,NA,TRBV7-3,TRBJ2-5,CASSLIKESKETQYF,TGTGCCAGCAGCTTAATAAAAGAGTCGAAAGAGACCCAGTACTTC
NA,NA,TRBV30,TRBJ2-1,CAWRTQPGVKNEQFF,TGTGCCTGGAGGACTCAACCGGGGGTTAAAAATGAGCAGTTCTTC
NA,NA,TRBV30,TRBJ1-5,CAWSPDSFNQPQHF,TGTGCCTGGAGTCCAGACAGTTTCAATCAGCCCCAGCATTTT
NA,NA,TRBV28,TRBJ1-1,CASSLPTGKNTEAFF,TGTGCCAGCAGTCTCCCAACGGGAAAAAACACTGAAGCTTTCTTT
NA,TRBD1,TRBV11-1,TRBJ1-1,CASSRSGQVGVSTEAFF,TGTGCCAGCAGCAGATCGGGACAGGTTGGAGTGAGCACTGAAGCTTTCTTT
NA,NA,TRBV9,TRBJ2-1,CASSGELRGYNEQFF,TGTGCCAGCAGCGGTGAATTACGGGGGTACAATGAGCAGTTCTTC
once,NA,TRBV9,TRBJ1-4,CASSERGGISTNEKLFF,TGTGCCAGCAGCGAGCGGGGGGGCATAAGTACTAATGAAAAACTGTTTTTT
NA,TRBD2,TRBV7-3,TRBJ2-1,CASSLRGGRALFF,TGTGCCAGCAGCTTAAGGGGTGGGAGGGCTCTGTTCTTC
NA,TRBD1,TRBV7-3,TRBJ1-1,CASSFSGTGTEAFF,TGTGCCAGCAGCTTTTCCGGGACAGGGACCGAAGCTTTCTTT
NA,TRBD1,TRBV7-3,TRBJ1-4,CASSLTGASNEKLFF,TGTGCCAGCAGCCTTACAGGGGCCTCTAATGAAAAACTGTTTTTT
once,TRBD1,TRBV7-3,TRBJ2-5,CASSYTGGSRETQYF,TGTGCCAGCAGCTATACAGGGGGCTCCCGGGAGACCCAGTACTTC
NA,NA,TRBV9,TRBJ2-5,CASSARQETQYF,TGTGCCAGCAGCGCCCGCCAAGAGACCCAGTACTTC
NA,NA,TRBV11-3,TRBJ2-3,CASSQGDTQYF,TGTGCCAGCAGCCAGGGGGATACGCAGTATTTT
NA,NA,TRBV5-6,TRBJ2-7,CASSRGVKGIYEQYF,TGTGCCAGCAGCCGCGGGGTGAAGGGGATTTACGAGCAGTACTTC
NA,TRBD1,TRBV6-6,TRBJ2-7,CASRKGQVVYEQYF,TGTGCCAGCAGGAAGGGACAGGTGGTCTACGAGCAGTACTTC
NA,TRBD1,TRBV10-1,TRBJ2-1,CASSEGDRVFFF,TGCGCCAGCAGTGAAGGCGACAGGGTTTTCTTCTTC
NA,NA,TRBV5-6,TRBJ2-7,CASSFRGAGVGEQYF,TGTGCCAGCAGCTTTCGTGGGGCAGGGGTGGGCGAGCAGTACTTC
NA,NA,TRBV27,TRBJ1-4,CASSKQGYNEKLFF,TGTGCCAGCAGTAAACAGGGATATAATGAAAAACTGTTTTTT
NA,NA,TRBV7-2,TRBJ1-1,CASSPPGREAFF,TGTGCCAGCAGCCCACCGGGGAGGGAAGCTTTCTTT
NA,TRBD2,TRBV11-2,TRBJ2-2,CASSTGTRFTGELFF,TGTGCCAGCAGCACGGGGACTAGATTCACCGGGGAGCTGTTTTTT
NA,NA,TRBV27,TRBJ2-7,CASAQTGKAYEQYF,TGTGCCAGCGCCCAGACAGGAAAGGCCTACGAGCAGTACTTC
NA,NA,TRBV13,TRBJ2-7,CASSAASSLSYEQYF,TGTGCCTCATCAGCCGCTAGCTCTTTAAGTTACGAGCAGTACTTC
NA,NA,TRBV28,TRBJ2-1,CASSLSLANEQFF,TGTGCCAGCAGTTTGTCACTAGCCAATGAGCAGTTCTTC
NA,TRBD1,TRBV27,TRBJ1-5,CASRSTGTGGHQPQHF,TGTGCCAGCAGGAGTACCGGGACAGGGGGCCATCAGCCCCAGCATTTT
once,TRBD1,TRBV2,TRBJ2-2,CASRRQGTNTGELFF,TGTGCCAGCAGGAGACAGGGGACTAACACCGGGGAGCTGTTTTTT
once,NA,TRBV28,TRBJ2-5,CASSLYGGGETQYF,TGTGCCAGCAGTTTATACGGCGGTGGGGAGACCCAGTACTTC
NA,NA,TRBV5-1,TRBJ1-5,CASSLGGSNQPQHF,TGCGCCAGCAGCTTGGGCGGGAGCAATCAGCCCCAGCATTTT
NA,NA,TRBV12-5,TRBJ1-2,CASGRGLGGYGYTF,TGTGCTAGTGGCCGTGGACTGGGCGGTTATGGCTACACCTTC
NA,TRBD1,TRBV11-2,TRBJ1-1,CASSQPGTGGTEAFF,TGTGCCAGCAGCCAACCCGGGACAGGGGGCACTGAAGCTTTCTTT
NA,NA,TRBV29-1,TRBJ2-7,CSVVPSEYEQYF,TGCAGCGTTGTGCCTAGCGAATACGAGCAGTACTTC
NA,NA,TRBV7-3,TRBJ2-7,CASSRGSGTDEQYF,TGTGCCAGCAGTCGGGGAAGCGGTACCGACGAGCAGTACTTC
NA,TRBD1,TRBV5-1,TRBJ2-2,CASSGGQGIWTGELFF,TGCGCCAGCAGCGGGGGACAGGGAATTTGGACCGGGGAGCTGTTTTTT
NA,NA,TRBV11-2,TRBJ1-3,CASSLGRARGDTIYF,TGTGCCAGCAGCTTAGGGAGAGCCCGCGGGGACACCATATATTTT
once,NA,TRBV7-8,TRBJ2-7,CASSSYRASSYEQYF,TGTGCCAGCAGCTCTTACAGGGCCAGCTCCTACGAGCAGTACTTC
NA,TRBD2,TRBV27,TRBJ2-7,CASRRGSGGGSYEQYF,TGTGCCAGCAGGCGGGGGAGTGGGGGGGGATCCTACGAGCAGTACTTC
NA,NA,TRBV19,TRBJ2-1,CASSTSDLGFGEQFF,TGTGCCAGTAGTACCTCGGATCTAGGTTTCGGGGAGCAGTTCTTC
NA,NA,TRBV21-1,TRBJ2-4,CASSKTELQVAKNIQYF,TGTGCCAGCAGCAAAACGGAGCTACAGGTAGCCAAAAACATTCAGTACTTC
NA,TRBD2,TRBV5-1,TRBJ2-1,CASSLRTSGNEQFF,TGCGCCAGCAGCTTACGGACTAGCGGAAATGAGCAGTTCTTC
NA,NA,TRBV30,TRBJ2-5,CAWTQGQGETQYF,TGTGCCTGGACCCAAGGGCAGGGGGAGACCCAGTACTTC
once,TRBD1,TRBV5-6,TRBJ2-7,CASTPGQWKDEQYF,TGTGCCAGCACCCCGGGACAGTGGAAGGACGAGCAGTACTTC
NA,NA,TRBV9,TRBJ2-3,CASRDPAEPDTQYF,TGTGCCAGCAGGGATCCAGCGGAGCCAGATACGCAGTATTTT
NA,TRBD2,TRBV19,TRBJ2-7,CASSSSAGVEQYF,TGTGCCAGTAGTTCATCAGCGGGAGTCGAGCAGTACTTC
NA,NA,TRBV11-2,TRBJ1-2,CASSLEGRNYGYTF,TGTGCCAGCAGCCTGGAGGGACGCAACTATGGCTACACCTTC
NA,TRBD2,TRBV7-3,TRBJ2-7,CASSLGLAGSYEQYF,TGTGCCAGCAGCTTAGGACTAGCGGGGTCCTACGAGCAGTACTTC
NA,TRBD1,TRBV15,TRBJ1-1,CATSRAGQGDTEAFF,TGTGCCACCAGCAGAGCCGGACAGGGCGACACTGAAGCTTTCTTT
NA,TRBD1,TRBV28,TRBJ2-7,CASSPAGQGDEQYF,TGTGCCAGCAGCCCGGCCGGACAGGGGGACGAGCAGTACTTC
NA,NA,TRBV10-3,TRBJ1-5,CAISEGAGRGNQPQHF,TGTGCCATCAGTGAGGGTGCTGGCAGGGGAAATCAGCCCCAGCATTTT
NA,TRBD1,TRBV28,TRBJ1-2,CASSTFRGRGYGYTF,TGTGCCAGCAGTACTTTCAGGGGGCGCGGCTATGGCTACACCTTC